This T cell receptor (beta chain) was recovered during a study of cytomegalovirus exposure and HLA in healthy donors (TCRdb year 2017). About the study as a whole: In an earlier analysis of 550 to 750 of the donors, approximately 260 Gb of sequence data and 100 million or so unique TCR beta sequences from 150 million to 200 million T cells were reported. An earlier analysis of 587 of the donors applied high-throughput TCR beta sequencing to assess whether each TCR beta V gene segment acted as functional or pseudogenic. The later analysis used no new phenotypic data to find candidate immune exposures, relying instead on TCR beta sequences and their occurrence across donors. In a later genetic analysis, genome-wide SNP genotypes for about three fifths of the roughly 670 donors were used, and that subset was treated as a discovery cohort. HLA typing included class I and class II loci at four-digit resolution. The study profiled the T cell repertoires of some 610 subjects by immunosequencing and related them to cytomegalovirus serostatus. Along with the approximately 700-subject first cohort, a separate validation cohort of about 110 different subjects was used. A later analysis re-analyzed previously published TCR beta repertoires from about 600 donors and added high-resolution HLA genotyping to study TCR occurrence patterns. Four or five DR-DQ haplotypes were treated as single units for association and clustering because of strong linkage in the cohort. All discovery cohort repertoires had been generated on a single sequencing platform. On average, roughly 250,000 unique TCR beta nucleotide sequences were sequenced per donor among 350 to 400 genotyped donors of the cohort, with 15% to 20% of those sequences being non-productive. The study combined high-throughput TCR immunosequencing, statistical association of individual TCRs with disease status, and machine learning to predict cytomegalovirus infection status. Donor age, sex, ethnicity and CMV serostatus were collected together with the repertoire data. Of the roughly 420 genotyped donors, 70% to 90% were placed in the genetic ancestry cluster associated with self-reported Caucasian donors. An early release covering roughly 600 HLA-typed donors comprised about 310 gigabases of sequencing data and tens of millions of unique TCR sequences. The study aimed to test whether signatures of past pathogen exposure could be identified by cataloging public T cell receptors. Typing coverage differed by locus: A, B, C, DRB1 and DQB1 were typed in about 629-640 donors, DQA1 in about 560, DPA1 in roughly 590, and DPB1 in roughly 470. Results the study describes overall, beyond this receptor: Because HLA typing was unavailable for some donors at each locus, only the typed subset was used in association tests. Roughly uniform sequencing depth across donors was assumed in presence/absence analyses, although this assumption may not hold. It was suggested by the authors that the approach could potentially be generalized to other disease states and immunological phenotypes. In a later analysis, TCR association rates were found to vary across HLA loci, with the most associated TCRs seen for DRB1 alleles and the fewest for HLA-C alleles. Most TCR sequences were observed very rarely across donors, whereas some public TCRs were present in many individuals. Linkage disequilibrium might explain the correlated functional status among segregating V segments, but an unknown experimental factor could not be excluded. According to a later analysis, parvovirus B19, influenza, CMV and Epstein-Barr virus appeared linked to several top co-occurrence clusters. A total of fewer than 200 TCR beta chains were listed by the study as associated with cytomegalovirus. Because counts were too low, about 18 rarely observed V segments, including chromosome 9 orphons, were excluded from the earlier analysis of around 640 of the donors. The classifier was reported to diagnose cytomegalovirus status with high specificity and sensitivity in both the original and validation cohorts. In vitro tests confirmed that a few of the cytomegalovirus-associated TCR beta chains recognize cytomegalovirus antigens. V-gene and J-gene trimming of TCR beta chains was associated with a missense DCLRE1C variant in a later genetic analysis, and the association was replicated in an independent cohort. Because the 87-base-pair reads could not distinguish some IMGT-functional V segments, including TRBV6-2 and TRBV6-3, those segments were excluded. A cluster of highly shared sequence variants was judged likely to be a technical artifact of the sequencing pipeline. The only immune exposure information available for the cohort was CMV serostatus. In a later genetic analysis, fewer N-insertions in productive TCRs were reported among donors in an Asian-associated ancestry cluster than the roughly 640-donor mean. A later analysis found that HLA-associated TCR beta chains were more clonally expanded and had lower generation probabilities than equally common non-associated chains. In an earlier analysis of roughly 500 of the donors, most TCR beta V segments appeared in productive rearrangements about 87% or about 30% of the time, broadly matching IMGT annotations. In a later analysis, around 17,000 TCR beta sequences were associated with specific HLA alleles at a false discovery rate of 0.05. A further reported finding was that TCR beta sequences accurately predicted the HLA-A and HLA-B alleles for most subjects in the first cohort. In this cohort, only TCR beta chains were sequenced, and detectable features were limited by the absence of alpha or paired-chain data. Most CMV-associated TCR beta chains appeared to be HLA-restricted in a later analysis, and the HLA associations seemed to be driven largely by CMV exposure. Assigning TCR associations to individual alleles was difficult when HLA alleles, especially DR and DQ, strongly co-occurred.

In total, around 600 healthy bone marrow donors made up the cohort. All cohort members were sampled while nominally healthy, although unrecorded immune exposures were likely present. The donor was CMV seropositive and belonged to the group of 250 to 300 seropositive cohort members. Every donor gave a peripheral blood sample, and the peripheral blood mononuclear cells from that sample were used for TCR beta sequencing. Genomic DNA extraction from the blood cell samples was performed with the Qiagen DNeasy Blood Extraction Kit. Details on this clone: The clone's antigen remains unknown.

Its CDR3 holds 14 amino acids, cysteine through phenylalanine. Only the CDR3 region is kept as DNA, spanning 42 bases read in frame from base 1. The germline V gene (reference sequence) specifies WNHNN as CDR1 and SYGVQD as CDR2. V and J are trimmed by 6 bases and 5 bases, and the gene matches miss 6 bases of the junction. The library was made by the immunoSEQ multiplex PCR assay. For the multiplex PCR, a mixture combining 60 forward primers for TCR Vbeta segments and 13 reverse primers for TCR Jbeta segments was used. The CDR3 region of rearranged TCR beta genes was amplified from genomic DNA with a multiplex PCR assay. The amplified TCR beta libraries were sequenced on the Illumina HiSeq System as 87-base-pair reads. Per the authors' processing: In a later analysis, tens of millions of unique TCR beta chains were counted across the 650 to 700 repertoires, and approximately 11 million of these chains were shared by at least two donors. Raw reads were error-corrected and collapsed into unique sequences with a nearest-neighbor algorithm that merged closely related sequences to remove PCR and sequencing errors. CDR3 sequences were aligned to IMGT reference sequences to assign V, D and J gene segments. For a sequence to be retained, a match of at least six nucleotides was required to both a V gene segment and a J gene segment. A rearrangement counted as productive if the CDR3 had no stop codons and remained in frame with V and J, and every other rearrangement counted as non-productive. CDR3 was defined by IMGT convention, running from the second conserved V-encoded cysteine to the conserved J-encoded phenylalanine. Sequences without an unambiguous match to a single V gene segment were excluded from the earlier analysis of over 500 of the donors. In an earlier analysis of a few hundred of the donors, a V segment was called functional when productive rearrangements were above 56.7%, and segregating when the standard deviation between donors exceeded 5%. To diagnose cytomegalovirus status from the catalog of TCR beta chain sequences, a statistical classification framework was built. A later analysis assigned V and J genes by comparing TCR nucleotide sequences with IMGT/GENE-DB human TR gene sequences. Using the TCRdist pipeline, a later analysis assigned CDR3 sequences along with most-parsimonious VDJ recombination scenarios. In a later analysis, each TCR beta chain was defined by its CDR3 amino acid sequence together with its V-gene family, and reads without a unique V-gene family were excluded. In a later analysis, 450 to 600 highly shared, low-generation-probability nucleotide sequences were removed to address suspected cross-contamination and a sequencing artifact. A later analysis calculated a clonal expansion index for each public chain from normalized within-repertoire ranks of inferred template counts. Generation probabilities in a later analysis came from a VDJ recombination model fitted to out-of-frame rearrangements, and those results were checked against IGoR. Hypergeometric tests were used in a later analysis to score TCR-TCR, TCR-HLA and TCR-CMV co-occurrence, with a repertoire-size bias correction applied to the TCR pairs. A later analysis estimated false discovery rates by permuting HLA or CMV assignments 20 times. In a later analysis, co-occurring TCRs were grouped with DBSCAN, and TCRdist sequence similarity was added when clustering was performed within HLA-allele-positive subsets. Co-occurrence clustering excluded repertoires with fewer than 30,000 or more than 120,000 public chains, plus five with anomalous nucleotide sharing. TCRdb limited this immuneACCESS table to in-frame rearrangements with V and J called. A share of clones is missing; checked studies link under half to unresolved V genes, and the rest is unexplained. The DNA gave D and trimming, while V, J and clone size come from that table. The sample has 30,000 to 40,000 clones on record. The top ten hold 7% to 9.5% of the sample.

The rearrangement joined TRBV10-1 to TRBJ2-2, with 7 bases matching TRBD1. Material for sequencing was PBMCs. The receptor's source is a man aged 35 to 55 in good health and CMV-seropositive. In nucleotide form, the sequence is TGCGCCAGCAGAGGACAGGAAATGACCGGGGAGCTGTTTTTT. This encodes CASRGQEMTGELFF.